These 26 T cell receptor beta chains originate from one sample sequenced in a study of blood T cell repertoires in COVID-19. Profiling relied on immunoSEQ multiplex PCR, and the TCRdb table lists in-frame clones only, not all of them. The sample lists approximately 80,000 clones, 88% occurring once. The sequencing sample was made of peripheral blood. All receptors come from a human donor in a cohort sampled during active COVID-19.

The V and J genes are TRBV9 and TRBJ1-4; possible D gene TRBD1, 6 bases. The CDR3 runs to 13 residues. The V and J ends lost 4 bases and 8 bases respectively, with 12 bases between them. CDR1 is SGDLS and CDR2 is YYNGEE in the germline V gene. CDR3 in DNA: TGTGCCAGCAGCCTCACAGGGTTGGAAAAACTGTTTTTT. This gives the protein CASSLTGLEKLFF.

This clone was detected only a few times. The V and J genes are TRBV6-1 and TRBJ2-5; possibly TRBD1 for D (5 bases). This CDR3 contains 14 residues. From germline, CDR1 is MNHNS and CDR2 SASEGT. Trimming removed 3 bases at V and 5 bases at J, with 13 bases between. Written as DNA, the CDR3 is TGTGCCAGCAGTGAGAATACAGGACCGGAGACCCAGTACTTC. This codes for CASSENTGPETQYF.

Written as DNA, the CDR3 is TGCAGCGTCCCTGGGCGGGCCAGTAACAATGAGCAGTTCTTC. It is translated as CSVPGRASNNEQFF. The chain links TRBV29-1 to TRBJ2-1; tentative D call: TRBD2 (5 bases). V was clipped by 6 bases and J by 5 bases, with 17 bases between them. Germline V gives CDR1 SQVTM, CDR2 ANQGSEA. CDR3 length: 14 residues.

This chain connects TRBV11-3 to TRBJ2-2; D perhaps matches TRBD2 (5 bases). CDR3 size: 15 residues. CDR1 is SGHNT, CDR2 YENEEA, per germline. V was shortened by 1 base and J by 5 bases, with 11 bases between the two germline ends. CDR3 in amino acids: CASSLGGPGTGELFF. The CDR3 DNA reads as TGTGCCAGCAGCTTAGGCGGTCCGGGGACCGGGGAGCTGTTTTTT.

The gene calls are TRBV11-2 and TRBJ2-5, with D perhaps TRBD1 (5 bases). V lost 1 base and J lost 7, with 7 bases in between. This CDR3 region has 12 residues. The germline CDR1 and CDR2 sequences are SGHAT and FQNNGV. CDR3 loop: CASSLGGATQYF. CDR3 nucleotides: TGTGCCAGCAGCTTAGGTGGGGCGACCCAGTACTTC.

J is TRBJ2-5 and V is TRBV5-1, with 7 nucleotides matching TRBD2. The CDR3 has 16 amino acids. Germline V lookup: CDR1 SGHRS, CDR2 YFSETQ. After removal of 0 bases from V and 2 bases from J, the junction contained 7 bases not matched to a gene. The CDR3 sequence: CASSLARSSGQETQYF. As DNA, the CDR3 is TGCGCCAGCAGCTTGGCCAGATCTAGCGGACAAGAGACCCAGTACTTC.

The chain uses TRBV28 and TRBJ2-7; TRBD1 agrees at 7 bases. The V and J ends lost 6 bases and 1 base, in that order; junction bases with no gene match: 9. Per the germline V gene, CDR1 is MDHEN and CDR2 is SYDVKM. The CDR3 has 15 residues. Here the CDR3 DNA reads TGTGCCAGCAGAACGACAGGGAAATCGTCCTACGAGCAGTACTTC. This gives the protein CASRTTGKSSYEQYF.

This rearrangement joins TRBV11-3 to TRBJ2-1; 7 bases line up with TRBD2. The germline CDR1 and CDR2 sequences are SGHNT and YENEEA. CDR3 size: 17 residues. With 4 bases clipped from V and 1 base from J, the junction kept 10 bases outside the gene matches. The CDR3 reads CASSSPGLPRSYNEQFF. The CDR3 DNA reads as TGTGCCAGCAGCTCGCCGGGACTACCAAGGTCCTACAATGAGCAGTTCTTC. The whole variable domain, remainder taken from reference TRBV11-3 and TRBJ2-1, is EAGVVQSPRYKIIEKKQPVAFWCNPISGHNTLYWYLQNLGQGPELLIRYENEEAVDDSQLPKDRFSAERLKGVDSTLKIQPAELGDSAVYLCASSSPGLPRSYNEQFFGPGTRLTVL.

V gene TRBV7-3 combines with J gene TRBJ1-2; D remains ambiguous. CDR3 size: 14 residues. V lost 2 bases to trimming and J lost 7 bases, with 14 bases between them. Per germline, CDR1 SGHTA and CDR2 FQGTGA. CDR3 sequence reads: CASSLDPSSGGYTF. For the CDR3, the DNA is TGTGCCAGCAGCTTAGACCCTTCAAGCGGTGGCTACACCTTC. The full variable domain, completed using reference TRBV7-3 and TRBJ1-2, is GAGVSQTPSNKVTEKGKYVELRCDPISGHTALYWYRQSLGQGPEFLIYFQGTGAADDSGLPNDRFFAVRPEGSVSTLKIQRTERGDSAVYLCASSLDPSSGGYTFGSGTRLTVV.

The genes are TRBV19 and TRBJ2-5; D is perhaps TRBD2 (7 bases). Germline CDR1 and CDR2: LNHDA and SQIVND (reference sequence). CDR3 length equals 16 residues. V was trimmed by 2 bases and J by 3 bases, leaving 16 bases between them. CDR3 coding DNA: TGTGCCAGTAGTATACTCCGCGGGGGCGGCGAAGAGACCCAGTACTTC. Translation gives CASSILRGGGEETQYF.

The J gene is TRBJ1-2, the V gene TRBV6-1; tentatively, D is TRBD1 (6 bases). V was trimmed by 2 bases and J by 1 base, leaving 14 bases between them. CDR1 MNHNS and CDR2 SASEGT come from the germline V gene. The CDR3 totals 16 residues. CDR3 residues: CASSEPLTGFNYGYTF. The CDR3 nucleotides read TGTGCCAGCAGTGAACCTTTGACAGGCTTTAACTATGGCTACACCTTC.

V and J are TRBV6-5 and TRBJ1-4, with TRBD1 as a possible D gene (5 bases). The germline V and J ends were trimmed by 3 bases and 12 bases, with 14 bases remaining between them. The CDR3 extends over 13 amino acids. Germline CDR1 MNHEY, CDR2 SVGAGI. The CDR3, as DNA: TGTGCCAGCAGTTATGTGAGACGGGGGGAACTGTTTTTT. This codes for CASSYVRRGELFF.

The CDR3 DNA follows: TGCGCCAGCAGCCAAAGACTTGGCGGGTACTCCTACAATGAGCAGTTCTTC. Its protein is CASSQRLGGYSYNEQFF. V is TRBV4-3 and J is TRBJ2-1; D is possibly TRBD2 (5 bases). Trimming took 2 bases from V and 0 from J, leaving 14 bases between them. The CDR3 covers 17 residues. CDR1 and CDR2 from the germline V gene are LGHNA and YSLEER.

This chain connects TRBV14 to TRBJ2-3; D call uncertain. Trimming cost V 1 base and J 1 base, with 6 bases left between them. Per the germline V gene, CDR1 is SGHDN and CDR2 is FVKESK. The CDR3 totals 14 residues. The CDR3 coding sequence is TGTGCCAGCAGCCAAGTCCCAGGCACAGATACGCAGTATTTT. It specifies CASSQVPGTDTQYF.

This chain connects TRBV3-1 (or the pseudogene TRBV3-2) to TRBJ2-7; TRBD1 matches at 10 bases. Germline V gene lookup returns CDR1 LGHDT and CDR2 YNNKEL (reference sequence). This CDR3 is 16 amino acids long. The V and J ends lost 4 bases and 6 bases, in that order; junction bases with no gene match: 12. CDR3 sequence (DNA): TGTGCCAGCAGCCCATGGGACAGGGGAGATGAAGGCGAGCAGTACTTC. Protein product: CASSPWDRGDEGEQYF.

The J gene is TRBJ2-5, the V gene TRBV7-7, with TRBD1 as a possible D gene (5 bases). V lost 3 bases, J lost 4 bases, and 9 bases lay in between. The CDR3 extends over 13 amino acids. Germline-derived CDR1 and CDR2 are SSHAT and FNYEAQ (reference sequence). CDR3 DNA sequence: TGTGCCAGCAGCTTTTCAAGGGGAGAGACCCAGTACTTC. The encoded protein is CASSFSRGETQYF. Looking up the rest from reference TRBV7-7 and TRBJ2-5 gives the full variable domain: GAGVSQSPRYKVTKRGQDVTLRCDPISSHATLYWYQQALGQGPEFLTYFNYEAQPDKSGLPSDRFSAERPEGSISTLTIQRTEQRDSAMYRCASSFSRGETQYFGPGTRLLVL.

The table lists this clone with a few counts. This chain connects TRBV3-1 (or the pseudogene TRBV3-2) to TRBJ2-6, with 7 nucleotides matching TRBD2. Per the germline V gene, CDR1 is LGHDT and CDR2 is YNNKEL (reference sequence). The CDR3 runs to 19 residues. Trimming took 4 bases from V and 4 from J; bases not matched to a gene: 16. CDR3 DNA sequence: TGTGCCAGCAGCCCGCGGGCCAATTGGCGGGGGTACGGGGCCAACGTCCTGACTTTC. This gives the protein CASSPRANWRGYGANVLTF.

The genes are TRBV11-3 and TRBJ1-2; TRBD1 might be the D (5 bases). CDR1 is SGHNT, CDR2 YENEEA, per germline. V was shortened by 0 bases and J by 1 base, with 12 bases between the two germline ends. The CDR3 covers 16 residues. The CDR3 sequence: CASSLEGRGGNYGYTF. CDR3 bases: TGTGCCAGCAGCTTAGAGGGCCGGGGGGGTAACTATGGCTACACCTTC.

This chain connects TRBV2 to TRBJ2-7, with D possibly matching TRBD2 (5 bases). Germline CDR1 SNHLY, CDR2 FYNNEI. This CDR3 has 15 amino acids. The germline V and J ends were trimmed by 6 bases and 6 bases, with 21 bases remaining between them. The CDR3 spells CASSLMELEEPEQYF. In nucleotides, the CDR3 is TGTGCCAGCAGCCTAATGGAACTAGAGGAGCCCGAGCAGTACTTC.

This chain joins TRBV7-7 and TRBJ1-5; D is ambiguous. CDR1 and CDR2 from the germline V gene are SSHAT and FNYEAQ (reference sequence). This CDR3 has 13 amino acids. The germline V and J ends were trimmed by 0 bases and 6 bases, with 6 bases remaining between them. The CDR3 protein is CASSLAPFQPQHF. The CDR3 DNA sequence: TGTGCCAGCAGCTTAGCCCCGTTTCAGCCCCAGCATTTT.

Concerning this clone: In the same sample, other DNA sequences code for this CDR3. The chain has TRBV7-6 and TRBJ1-5; 10 bases match TRBD1. V lost 2 bases, J lost 5 bases, and 24 bases stayed unmatched. CDR3 size: 22 residues. The germline V gene encodes CDR1 SGHVS and CDR2 FNYEAQ. CDR3 amino acids: CASSLNGQGGGGSILIYQPQHF. The CDR3 region has the DNA TGTGCCAGCAGCTTAAATGGACAGGGGGGGGGCGGCTCTATTTTAATCTATCAGCCCCAGCATTTT.

This chain uses TRBV28 with TRBJ1-2; 11 positions match TRBD1. V dropped 7 bases and J dropped 4; count of bases not matched to a gene: 11. In germline, CDR1 is MDHEN, CDR2 SYDVKM. This CDR3 is 16 amino acids long. The CDR3 here is CASKRTGGGDIYGYTF. CDR3 coding DNA: TGTGCCAGCAAACGGACAGGGGGCGGGGATATCTATGGCTACACCTTC.

V and J are TRBV10-3 and TRBJ1-1; 9 bases line up with TRBD1. The CDR3 is 13 amino acids. The J segment lost 5 bases and the V segment lost 7 bases, leaving 5 bases of the junction unmatched. In germline, CDR1 is ENHRY, CDR2 SYGVKD. In DNA form, the CDR3 reads TGTGCCATCACGGGACAGGGTGGGACTGAAGCTTTCTTT. It is translated as CAITGQGGTEAFF.

The J gene is TRBJ2-7, the V gene TRBV7-2; D might be TRBD2 (5 bases). The CDR3 contains 12 residues. V lost 5 bases and J lost 6, with 11 bases in between. Germline lookup yields CDR1 SGHTA and CDR2 FQGNSA. CDR3 sequence reads: CASSIGGFEQYF. The CDR3 bases are TGTGCCAGCAGCATAGGAGGATTCGAGCAGTACTTC.

The rearrangement joins TRBV7-9 to TRBJ2-7; a weak D match, TRBD1 (6 bases). The germline V and J ends were trimmed by 1 base and 1 base, with 17 bases remaining between them. In germline, CDR1 is SEHNR, CDR2 FQNEAQ (reference sequence). The CDR3 covers 17 residues. CDR3: CASSLVLLGQGSYEQYF. As DNA, the CDR3 is TGTGCCAGCAGCTTAGTTTTGTTAGGGCAGGGGTCCTACGAGCAGTACTTC.

The V and J genes are TRBV4-2 and TRBJ1-2; D gene unclear. Trimming shortened V by 0 bases and J by 5 bases, and 7 bases separated the two germline ends. CDR3 length: 13 amino acids. Germline loops: CDR1 LGHNA, CDR2 YNFKEQ. CDR3 sequence: CASSQDPGYGYTF. In DNA, the CDR3 is TGTGCCAGCAGCCAAGATCCCGGGTATGGCTACACCTTC.